The clone carrying this TCR beta chain was seen once. Its antigen is not known. The sample is drawn from a study of shared clonotypes between healthy human individuals. Deep was the level at which the assay was run. Sequencing was performed with immunoSEQ multiplex PCR; in TCRdb, only in-frame clones are kept and a portion is missing. The top ten clones hold less than 11% of a sample with about 340,000 clones, 73% of them seen once. Overall study findings and caveats: Roughly 4.6% of naive CD4 clonotypes were common to a handful of donors. Memory subsets generally showed lower estimated richness than naive subsets.

Subsets obtained from CD4+ cells comprised CD45RA+ naive and CD45RA-negative memory cells. The J segment lost 10 bases and the V segment lost 5 bases, leaving 7 bases of the junction unmatched. This CDR3 has 14 amino acids. Germline CDR1 is MDHEN and CDR2 is SYDVKM. The sequenced material came from memory CD4+ T cells sorted from blood. Subset described: CD45RA-negative fraction. V usage is TRBV28 and J usage is TRBJ1-4; 10 positions agree with TRBD1. This sequence was found in a man aged 30 to 39 in good health. This CDR3 reads CASSGGQGSGKLFF. The DNA for the CDR3 is TGTGCCAGCAGTGGGGGACAGGGGAGCGGAAAACTGTTTTTT. Looking up the rest from reference TRBV28 and TRBJ1-4 gives the full variable domain: DVKVTQSSRYLVKRTGEKVFLECVQDMDHENMFWYRQDPGLGLRLIYFSYDVKMKEKGDIPEGYSVSREKKERFSLILESASTNQTSMYLCASSGGQGSGKLFFGSGTQLSVL.